This entry lists 22 T cell receptor beta chains sequenced from one sample in a study of T cell repertoires in cytomegalovirus infection. Their antigens remain unidentified. TCRdb reanalysed the reads using MiXCR and keeps one entry per CDR3 protein. Among 900,000 to 950,000 distinct CDR3 sequences, more than 25% were seen once, and the ten largest hold roughly 13%. This sample comprised cultured CD8+ T cells from PBMCs, obtained from culture after CMV antigen stimulation. Receptors originate from a human donor in good health (CMV status not recorded). Some clones in this sample may be carry-over from other donors' samples.

Only a few counts were recorded for this clonotype. Compared with germline, one end of the junction differs, possibly owing to a read error. This sequence joins TRBV7-7 and TRBJ2-5, with 11 bases that match TRBD2. CDR1 SSHAT and CDR2 FNYEAQ come from the germline V gene (reference sequence). CDR3 length equals 16 residues. CDR3 residues: CASSTGLAGPEGAQYF. Here the CDR3 DNA reads TGTGCTAGCAGCACCGGACTAGCGGGCCCCGAGGGGGCCCAGTACTTC.

This clonotype has more than one count but fewer than ten. This rearrangement joins TRBV25-1 to TRBJ2-2; the D is unclear. V was pared by 3 bases and J by 4 bases, with 6 bases between. This CDR3 has 13 amino acids. CDR1 and CDR2 from the germline V gene are MGHDK and SYGVNS. Written as DNA, the CDR3 is TGTGCCAGCAGTGAGCTGGTCACCGGGGAGCTGTTTTTT. This gives the protein CASSELVTGELFF.

This clonotype has a count of ten or more. The chain uses TRBV4-1 and TRBJ1-5; D might be TRBD1 (5 bases). V gave up 0 bases and J gave up 6 bases, with 15 bases separating them. CDR3 length equals 16 residues. Germline assignment: CDR1 MGHRA and CDR2 YSYEKL. The CDR3, as DNA: TGCGCCAGCAGCCAAGATTGGCGGGGGACCCGTCAGCCCCAGCATTTT. This translates into CASSQDWRGTRQPQHF.

This clonotype was recorded a few times. The chain has TRBV7-8 and TRBJ2-1; no clear D gene. Trimming shortened V by 4 bases and J by 0 bases, and 13 bases separated the two germline ends. Germline-derived CDR1 and CDR2 are SGHVS and FQNEAQ. The CDR3 has 16 residues. This chain's CDR3 is CASSSPASPSYNEQFF. The CDR3 DNA is TGTGCCAGCAGCTCACCGGCCAGCCCCTCCTACAATGAGCAGTTCTTC.

CDR3 sequence (DNA): TGTGCCACCAGCACTTACGGGGGACAGGGGTCTCGAGAGACCCAGTACTTC. Translating it yields CATSTYGGQGSRETQYF. The chain recombines TRBV15 with TRBJ2-5; 10 bases agree with TRBD1. Per the germline V gene, CDR1 is LNHNV and CDR2 is YYDKDF (reference sequence). This CDR3 contains 17 residues. V shed 4 bases, J shed 4 bases, and the junction held 12 bases outside the gene matches.

The chain links TRBV7-9 to TRBJ1-4, with D possibly being TRBD1 (6 bases). Germline V gives CDR1 SEHNR, CDR2 FQNEAQ (reference sequence). V was shortened by 6 bases and J by 8 bases, with 10 bases between the two germline ends. The CDR3 is made up of 12 amino acids. DNA of the CDR3: TGTGCCAGCAGATTACAGGGAGAAAAACTGTTTTTT. Its translation: CASRLQGEKLFF.

The chain joins TRBV12-3 or TRBV12-4 to TRBJ2-1; D uncertain. This CDR3 comprises 11 residues. Trimming stripped 2 bases from V and 10 bases from J, with 6 bases between. The DNA of the CDR3 is TGTGCCAGCAGTTTAAAGGGCGAGCAGTTCTTC. Translating it yields CASSLKGEQFF.

This chain uses TRBV25-1 with TRBJ2-1, with D perhaps TRBD1 or TRBD2 (5 bases each). The length of the CDR3 is 14 residues. CDR1 MGHDK and CDR2 SYGVNS come from the germline V gene. Deletions cut 5 bases from V and 10 bases from J, with 18 bases between. The CDR3 here is CASSPRGAGEEQFF. DNA for the CDR3: TGTGCCAGCAGTCCCCGAGGGGCCGGGGAGGAGCAGTTCTTC. The variable domain in full, with the rest retrieved from reference TRBV25-1 and TRBJ2-1, is EADIYQTPRYLVIGTGKKITLECSQTMGHDKMYWYQQDPGMELHLIHYSYGVNSTEKGDLSSESTVSRIRTEHFPLTLESARPSHTSQYLCASSPRGAGEEQFFGPGTRLTVL.

As for this clonotype: With a much larger clone just one base away, this may be a read error. The chain carries TRBV7-9 and TRBJ2-1; D uncertain. The CDR3 runs to 13 residues. The germline gives CDR1 SEHNR, CDR2 FQNEAQ (reference sequence). CDR3 coding DNA: TGTGTCAGCAGTCCAGACCGGTACAATGAGCAGTTCTTC. Translated, it gives CVSSPDRYNEQFF. Full variable domain (outside the CDR3, taken from reference TRBV7-9 and TRBJ2-1): DTGVSQNPRHKITKRGQNVTFRCDPISEHNRLYWYRQTLGQGPEFLTYFQNEAQLEKSRLLSDRFSAERPKGSFSTLEIQRTEQGDSAMYLCVSSPDRYNEQFFGPGTRLTVL.

The rearrangement links TRBV7-4 to TRBJ2-7; weak D call: TRBD1 (6 bases). Deletions cut 5 bases from V and 7 bases from J, with 15 bases between. This CDR3 spans 13 amino acids. Germline CDR1 SGHVT, CDR2 SQSDAQ. In DNA form, the CDR3 reads TGTGCCAGCAGCCCATTGGACAGTATGGAGCAGTACTTC. It codes for CASSPLDSMEQYF.

The chain combines TRBV12-3 or TRBV12-4 with TRBJ2-3, with D perhaps TRBD1 (5 bases). The V gene lost 3 bases and the J gene lost 0 bases, with 13 bases spanning the gap. The CDR3 covers 16 residues. Here the CDR3 DNA reads TGTGCCAGCAGTTTGGGGCAGATTGCTAGCACAGATACGCAGTATTTT. It yields the protein CASSLGQIASTDTQYF.

This clonotype was detected a few times. The chain recombines TRBV15 with TRBJ2-3; 9 positions match TRBD2. The germline gives CDR1 LNHNV, CDR2 YYDKDF (reference sequence). Trimming took 3 bases from V and 2 from J; bases not matched to a gene: 6. CDR3 length: 16 amino acids. The CDR3 spells CATSRDTSGPTDTQYF. The CDR3 DNA reads TGTGCCACCAGCAGGGATACTAGCGGGCCCACAGATACGCAGTATTTT.

The chain recombines TRBV6-5 with TRBJ2-3, with D perhaps TRBD2 (5 bases). The CDR3 contains 16 residues. Germline CDR1 reads MNHEY; CDR2 reads SVGAGI. Trimming cost V 2 bases and J 6 bases, with 18 bases left between them. CDR3 sequence: CASSYIGRDFRDTQYF. DNA of the CDR3: TGTGCCAGCAGTTACATCGGCCGGGATTTCCGTGATACGCAGTATTTT.

CDR3 amino acids: CASSETARPNEKLFF. The CDR3, as DNA: TGTGCCAGCAGTGAGACCGCCAGGCCTAATGAAAAACTGTTTTTT. This sequence joins TRBV25-1 and TRBJ1-4; D unclear. V lost 3 bases, J lost 3 bases, and 11 bases lay in between. CDR3 size: 15 residues. CDR1 and CDR2 (germline): MGHDK, SYGVNS.

The chain combines TRBV4-3 with TRBJ2-2, with TRBD1 matching 7 bases. The V segment lost 3 bases and the J segment 4 bases; nucleotides outside the gene matches: 5. Germline-derived CDR1 and CDR2 are LGHNA and YSLEER. The CDR3 extends over 15 amino acids. The CDR3 nucleotides read TGCGCCAGCAGCCACCATACAGGGGTCACCGGGGAGCTGTTTTTT. Encoded protein: CASSHHTGVTGELFF.

V gene TRBV6-2 or TRBV6-3 combines with J gene TRBJ1-1; D unresolved. This CDR3 region has 11 residues. The V end was cut by 2 bases, the J end by 7 bases, with 5 bases between. Germline loops: CDR1 MNHEY, CDR2 SVGEGT. CDR3 coding DNA: TGTGCCAGCAGTTACGCATTTGAAGCTTTCTTT. Translation gives CASSYAFEAFF.

The gene calls are TRBV9 and TRBJ2-4; D is possibly TRBD1 (5 bases). V was pared by 0 bases and J by 1 base, with 11 bases between. Germline lookup yields CDR1 SGDLS and CDR2 YYNGEE. The CDR3 has 16 residues. The DNA of the CDR3 is TGTGCCAGCAGCGTAGATGAAGGGGTTGCCAAAAACATTCAGTACTTC. As protein: CASSVDEGVAKNIQYF. The whole variable domain, remainder taken from reference TRBV9 and TRBJ2-4, is DSGVTQTPKHLITATGQRVTLRCSPRSGDLSVYWYQQSLDQGLQFLIQYYNGEERAKGNILERFSAQQFPDLHSELNLSSLELGDSALYFCASSVDEGVAKNIQYFGAGTRLSVL.

This chain uses TRBV7-9 with TRBJ2-1, with D possibly being TRBD2 (5 bases). Trimming removed 6 bases from V and 7 bases from J, with 13 bases in between. The CDR3 runs 13 residues. The V gene's germline CDR1 is SEHNR and CDR2 FQNEAQ (reference sequence). CDR3 amino acids: CASRGLGLNEQFF. In nucleotides, the CDR3 is TGTGCCAGCAGAGGACTCGGACTTAATGAGCAGTTCTTC.

This clonotype turned up a few times. The rearrangement links TRBV6-2 or TRBV6-3 to TRBJ2-1, with a tentative D call TRBD1 (5 bases). V gave up 3 bases and J gave up 4 bases, with 19 bases separating them. The CDR3 has 17 amino acids. CDR1 MNHEY and CDR2 SVGEGT come from the germline V gene. In nucleotides, the CDR3 is TGTGCCAGCAGTTATTCCCTACAGGTTTTCCCTTACAATGAGCAGTTCTTC. It specifies CASSYSLQVFPYNEQFF.

The genes are TRBV6-5 and TRBJ1-6; D is perhaps TRBD1 (5 bases). V shed 6 bases and J shed 1 base, with 16 bases lying between them. The CDR3 extends over 17 amino acids. Germline CDR1 reads MNHEY; CDR2 reads SVGAGI. CDR3 coding DNA: TGTGCCAGCAGAGGAGATTGGGGGGAATCCTATAATTCACCCCTCCACTTT. This encodes CASRGDWGESYNSPLHF.

The chain recombines TRBV27 with TRBJ1-2; a possible D gene is TRBD1 (5 bases). Looked up from germline, CDR1 is MNHEY and CDR2 is SMNVEV (reference sequence). Trimming took off 3 bases at V and 8 bases at J, with 13 bases between the two ends. The CDR3 spans 13 residues. The CDR3 sequence: CASSFARDGGYTF. Here the CDR3 DNA reads TGTGCCAGCAGTTTTGCCAGGGATGGCGGCTACACCTTC.

V usage is TRBV4-1 and J usage is TRBJ1-1; D may be TRBD1 (6 bases). Germline values: CDR1 MGHRA, CDR2 YSYEKL. CDR3 length: 17 residues. Trimming left V 1 base short and J 0 bases short, with 15 bases between. The CDR3 DNA reads as TGCGCCAGCAGCCAAGTTGCAGGGGAGTATATGAACACTGAAGCTTTCTTT. This sequence encodes CASSQVAGEYMNTEAFF.